This T cell receptor (beta chain) was recovered during a study of Ad26.COV2.S vaccination and SARS-CoV-2 variants. About the research overall: By the intramuscular route, Ad26.COV2.S was given once, or twice 56 days apart. The study, taken as a whole, reports: People given the vaccine had a wider spike-specific TCR breadth than placebo recipients did. Breadth measured for non-spike TCRs was similar across vaccine and placebo recipients.

Libraries were prepared by immunoSEQ multiplex PCR; TCRdb keeps only in-frame clonotypes and omits some of them. The sample includes roughly 400,000 clones, about nine tenths of them seen just once. The treatment here: about 20 received Ad26.COV2.S at low or high dose, single or two shots; about 5 received placebo; per-sample allocation not given. Repertoires come from day 63 after the first vaccine or placebo injection. Whoever gave the sample was an adult aged 18-55 years in Boston. To note about this clone: Its antigen is undetermined. Other DNA sequences in this specimen translate into the identical CDR3.

There are 13 residues in the CDR3. The germline V gene has CDR1 SNHLY and CDR2 FYNNEI. The germline V and J ends were trimmed by 4 bases and 2 bases, with 8 bases remaining between them. The receptor was derived from a person between 18 and 65 years old who received the Ad26.COV2.S COVID-19 vaccine or a placebo. The sample in question was peripheral blood, obtained in a trial of Ad26.COV2.S vaccine versus placebo. The chain employs TRBV2 and TRBJ1-1; D call uncertain. The CDR3 DNA follows: TGTGCCAGCAGTGTGCTGGGTAACACTGAAGCTTTCTTT. Its protein is CASSVLGNTEAFF.